The entry that follows covers one T cell receptor beta chain sequence. These data come from a study of cytomegalovirus exposure and HLA in healthy donors. Vbeta (60) and Jbeta (13) primers were used in the PCR. Data came from immunoSEQ multiplex PCR; TCRdb stores just in-frame clones and leaves some out. The data contain roughly 170,000 clones, under 90% of them singletons. The CDR3 has 13 amino acids. The germline V and J ends were trimmed by 5 bases and 8 bases, with 15 bases remaining between them. CDR1 is SNHLY and CDR2 is FYNNEI in the germline V gene. The sequence came from a male donor in good health and CMV-seronegative. The gene calls are TRBV2 and TRBJ1-2; D is possibly TRBD1 (6 bases). The sequencing input was PBMCs. CDR3 sequence (DNA): TGTGCCAGCAGTTTATCACAGGGACCCGGCTACACCTTC. It yields the protein CASSLSQGPGYTF.